These 23 T cell receptor beta chains originate from one sample sequenced in a study of CD8+ T cells in alopecia areata. It was cDNA, reverse transcribed from extracted RNA, that served as the sequencing template. Produced via immunoSEQ multiplex PCR; TCRdb's table is partial and in-frame only. The table includes about 140,000 clones, around 83% detected once. Treatment in this sample: oral pan-JAK inhibitor, 5-10 mg twice daily. The sample consisted of CD8+ T cells sorted from blood, taken at week 4, from a patient treated with tofacitinib. These TCRs come from a human donor with alopecia areata.

The chain is built from TRBV20-1 and TRBJ2-2; D gene unclear. Germline V CDR1 and CDR2: DFQATT, SNEGSKA (reference sequence). The CDR3 is made up of 11 amino acids. V lost 6 bases to trimming and J lost 4 bases, with 6 bases between them. CDR3 DNA sequence: TGCAGTGCCCCCGGCACCGGGGAGCTGTTTTTT. Protein sequence: CSAPGTGELFF.

The chain combines TRBV30 with TRBJ1-2; possibly TRBD1 for D (5 bases). This CDR3 has 11 amino acids. V shed 4 bases and J shed 8 bases, with 11 bases lying between them. Germline CDR1 is GTSNPN and CDR2 is SVGIG (reference sequence). CDR3 DNA: TGTGCCTGGACAGCGGGGCTCGGCTACACCTTC. Translating it yields CAWTAGLGYTF.

This rearrangement joins TRBV19 to TRBJ1-2; 9 nucleotides match TRBD1. From germline, CDR1 is LNHDA and CDR2 SQIVND (reference sequence). Trimming at V came to 6 bases and at J to 1 base, leaving 9 bases not matched to a gene. The CDR3 is 16 amino acids. CDR3 residues: CASSSPRTGVNYGYTF. The CDR3 region has the DNA TGTGCCAGTAGCTCGCCCAGGACAGGGGTTAACTATGGCTACACCTTC.

The chain carries TRBV4-1 and TRBJ2-7, with D maybe TRBD1 (6 bases). This CDR3 contains 15 residues. Trimming removed 0 bases from V and 4 bases from J, with 13 bases in between. The germline gives CDR1 MGHRA, CDR2 YSYEKL. The chain's CDR3 is CASSQDPTDRYEQYF. CDR3 coding DNA: TGCGCCAGCAGCCAAGACCCAACCGACAGGTACGAGCAGTACTTC.

This rearrangement joins TRBV4-1 to TRBJ2-7; D may match TRBD1 or TRBD2 (5 bases each). CDR1 and CDR2 from the germline V gene are MGHRA and YSYEKL. The CDR3 loop spans 16 amino acids. V lost 3 bases to trimming and J lost 0 bases, with 15 bases between them. CDR3 loop: CASSHRPGPSSYEQYF. The CDR3 coding sequence is TGCGCCAGCAGCCATAGACCGGGACCCTCCTCCTACGAGCAGTACTTC.

This clone was observed a few times. The chain couples TRBV29-1 to TRBJ2-7; the match to TRBD2 covers 14 bases. V shed 0 bases and J 0 bases; nucleotides not matched to a gene: 4. This CDR3 spans 17 amino acids. The germline V gene has CDR1 SQVTM and CDR2 ANQGSEA. The CDR3 DNA sequence: TGCAGCGTTGAAGACGGGACTAGCGGGGGTTCCTCCTACGAGCAGTACTTC. Its protein product is CSVEDGTSGGSSYEQYF.

The V call is TRBV29-1, the J call TRBJ2-5; D assignment may be TRBD1 or TRBD2 (6 bases each). This CDR3 spans 13 amino acids. Trimming removed 4 bases from V and 4 bases from J, with 13 bases in between. Germline-derived CDR1 and CDR2 are SQVTM and ANQGSEA. CDR3 DNA sequence: TGCAGCGTTGGAGTAGGGGGAGGAGAGACCCAGTACTTC. Translation gives CSVGVGGGETQYF.

CDR3 bases: TGTGCCAGCAGACCGGACAGCTACGAGCAGTACTTC. It translates to CASRPDSYEQYF. The rearrangement links TRBV7-9 to TRBJ2-7; D might be TRBD1 (6 bases). The germline V gene encodes CDR1 SEHNR and CDR2 FQNEAQ (reference sequence). The CDR3 loop spans 12 amino acids. Deletions cut 6 bases from V and 3 bases from J, with 9 bases between.

V usage is TRBV7-2 and J usage is TRBJ2-4; D is uncertain. The CDR3 is 11 amino acids. Germline V gene data show CDR1 as SGHTA and CDR2 as FQGNSA. The V end lost 5 bases, the J end lost 8 bases, and 7 bases lay between the germline ends. The CDR3 loop reads CASSQEHIQYF. The CDR3 DNA reads as TGTGCCAGCAGCCAGGAGCACATTCAGTACTTC.

The chain recombines TRBV10-2 with TRBJ2-1, with D unresolved. This CDR3 comprises 14 residues. Germline V gene sequence: CDR1 WSHSY, CDR2 SAAADI. Deletions cut 7 bases from V and 5 bases from J, with 15 bases between. The CDR3 here is CASKDPSSDNEQFF. The DNA for the CDR3 is TGCGCCAGCAAGGACCCGTCGTCCGACAATGAGCAGTTCTTC.

V and J are TRBV5-1 and TRBJ1-1; TRBD1 matches at 9 bases. CDR1 and CDR2 from the germline V gene are SGHRS and YFSETQ. The CDR3 has 15 amino acids. V lost 3 bases to trimming and J lost 4 bases; unmatched junction nucleotides: 7. The CDR3 loop reads CASSWGQGSATEAFF. The CDR3 DNA sequence: TGCGCCAGCAGCTGGGGACAGGGCTCTGCCACTGAAGCTTTCTTT.

The J gene is TRBJ1-1, the V gene TRBV6-5; 8 nucleotides line up with TRBD1. Germline CDR1 MNHEY, CDR2 SVGAGI. Losses at the gene ends were 7 bases for V and 3 bases for J; bases not matched to a gene: 10. There are 15 residues in the CDR3. The CDR3 sequence: CASNLIAGGDTEAFF. The CDR3 coding sequence is TGTGCCAGCAACCTAATCGCAGGGGGCGACACTGAAGCTTTCTTT.

The V gene is TRBV5-1, the J gene TRBJ2-7, with 11 bases matching TRBD1. Trimming cost V 2 bases and J 4 bases; bases outside gene matches: 5. The CDR3 loop spans 15 amino acids. The germline V gene has CDR1 SGHRS and CDR2 YFSETQ. CDR3 sequence reads: CASSFFGQGAYEQYF. In DNA form, the CDR3 reads TGCGCCAGCAGCTTTTTCGGACAGGGGGCATACGAGCAGTACTTC.

As DNA, the CDR3 is TGTGCCAGCAGTACGGGACCTGGGGAAAACTACGAGCAGTACTTC. Translating gives CASSTGPGENYEQYF. The chain combines TRBV7-6 with TRBJ2-7, with D perhaps matching TRBD1 or TRBD2 (5 bases each). Germline CDR1 SGHVS, CDR2 FNYEAQ. The CDR3 has 15 residues. Trimming removed 6 bases at V and 3 bases at J, with 18 bases between. Together with reference TRBV7-6 and TRBJ2-7, the CDR3 gives the full variable domain: GAGVSQSPRYKVTKRGQDVALRCDPISGHVSLYWYRQALGQGPEFLTYFNYEAQQDKSGLPNDRFSAERPEGSISTLTIQRTEQRDSAMYRCASSTGPGENYEQYFGPGTRLTVT.

A word on this clone: The sample carries other DNA sequences with the same CDR3. This sequence joins TRBV7-9 and TRBJ2-2, with D unresolved. V was trimmed by 4 bases and J by 8 bases, leaving 8 bases between them. Germline values: CDR1 SEHNR, CDR2 FQNEAQ (reference sequence). The CDR3 has 12 amino acids. In DNA form, the CDR3 reads TGTGCCAGCAGCTCGCTTCCGGGGGAGCTGTTTTTT. Protein product: CASSSLPGELFF.

This sequence joins TRBV30 and TRBJ1-2; D is perhaps TRBD1 (6 bases). Germline V gene sequence: CDR1 GTSNPN, CDR2 SVGIG (reference sequence). This CDR3 has 13 amino acids. Trimming stripped 4 bases from V and 4 bases from J, with 13 bases between. This chain's CDR3 is CAWIQGFGYGYTF. The CDR3 region has the DNA TGTGCCTGGATACAGGGTTTTGGCTATGGCTACACCTTC. The variable domain in full, with the rest retrieved from reference TRBV30 and TRBJ1-2, is SQTIHQWPATLVQPVGSPLSLECTVEGTSNPNLYWYRQAAGRGLQLLFYSVGIGQISSEVPQNLSASRPQDRQFILSSKKLLLSDSGFYLCAWIQGFGYGYTFGSGTRLTVV.

DNA for the CDR3: TGTGCCAGCAGCTTCGCCGTGGGGGAAACGGACGAGCAGTACTTC. It codes for CASSFAVGETDEQYF. This chain connects TRBV5-6 to TRBJ2-7; D is possibly TRBD1 or TRBD2 (5 bases each). The germline gives CDR1 SGHDT, CDR2 YYEEEE. Between the trimmed V and J ends, which lost 2 bases and 5 bases, there was a span of 17 bases. The CDR3 totals 15 residues.

The chain uses TRBV7-9 and TRBJ1-5; D is perhaps TRBD1 (6 bases). Per germline, CDR1 SEHNR and CDR2 FQNEAQ (reference sequence). The CDR3 length is 15 residues. The ends were cut back, 0 bases at V and 4 bases at J, with 10 bases in the middle. This CDR3 reads CASSLAGAGNQPQHF. CDR3 sequence (DNA): TGTGCCAGCAGCTTAGCGGGGGCAGGGAATCAGCCCCAGCATTTT.

The chain joins TRBV4-1 to TRBJ2-7; TRBD2 aligns across 9 bases. Per the germline V gene, CDR1 is MGHRA and CDR2 is YSYEKL. V was pared by 4 bases and J by 2 bases, with 3 bases of the junction left unmatched. The CDR3 length is 14 residues. For the CDR3, the DNA is TGCGCCAGCAGCCCGGGACTAGCCACCTACGAGCAGTACTTC. Translation: CASSPGLATYEQYF.

This clone occurred once. This chain uses TRBV2 with TRBJ2-1; D is uncertain. Germline V gene data show CDR1 as SNHLY and CDR2 as FYNNEI. Trimming took off 5 bases at V and 2 bases at J, with 13 bases between the two ends. The CDR3 length is 15 residues. The CDR3: CASSQALGPYNEQFF. CDR3 nucleotide sequence: TGTGCCAGCAGTCAGGCCCTAGGCCCCTACAATGAGCAGTTCTTC.

The chain recombines TRBV7-9 with TRBJ2-7; no firm D call. The CDR3 is 17 residues long. Germline CDR1 and CDR2: SEHNR and FQNEAQ (reference sequence). Trimming took off 5 bases at V and 2 bases at J, with 22 bases between the two ends. CDR3 DNA: TGTGCCAGCAGCGTAGGACGAAACTTGCCTTGGGCCTACGAGCAGTACTTC. It translates to CASSVGRNLPWAYEQYF.

CDR3 coding DNA: TGCGCCAGCAGCTCGGGACAGGGCCAAGAGACCCAGTACTTC. This codes for CASSSGQGQETQYF. The chain is built from TRBV5-1 and TRBJ2-5, with TRBD1 matching 9 bases. The CDR3 has 14 amino acids. Germline trimming cut 3 bases from V and 1 base from J; bases unmatched to any gene: 1. CDR1 and CDR2 from the germline V gene are SGHRS and YFSETQ.

V is TRBV27 and J is TRBJ1-6; a possible D gene is TRBD1 (5 bases). Per germline, CDR1 MNHEY and CDR2 SMNVEV (reference sequence). There are 17 residues in the CDR3. V was pared by 5 bases and J by 2 bases, with 16 bases between. CDR3 region: CASSDGTLPTYNSPLHF. The CDR3 nucleotides read TGTGCCAGCAGTGATGGGACCCTACCTACCTATAATTCACCCCTCCACTTT.